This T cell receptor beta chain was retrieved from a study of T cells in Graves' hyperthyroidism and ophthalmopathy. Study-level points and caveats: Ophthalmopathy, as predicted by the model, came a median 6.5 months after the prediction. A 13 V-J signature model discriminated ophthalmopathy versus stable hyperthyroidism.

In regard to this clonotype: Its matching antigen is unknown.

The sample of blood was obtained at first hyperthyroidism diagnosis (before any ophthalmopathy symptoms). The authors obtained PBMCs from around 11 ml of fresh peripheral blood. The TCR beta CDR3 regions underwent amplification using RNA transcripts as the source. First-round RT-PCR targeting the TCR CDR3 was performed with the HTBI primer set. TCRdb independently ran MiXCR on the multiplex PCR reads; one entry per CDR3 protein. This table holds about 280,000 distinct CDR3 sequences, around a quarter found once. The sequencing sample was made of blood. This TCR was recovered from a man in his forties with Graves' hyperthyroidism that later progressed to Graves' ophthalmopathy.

The CDR3 reads CSAIAQEDGYTF. The CDR3 DNA reads TGCAGTGCTATAGCCCAGGAGGATGGCTACACCTTC. The V call is TRBV20-1, the J call TRBJ1-2; no clear D gene. The V end lost 4 bases, the J end lost 6 bases, and 12 bases lay between the germline ends. The CDR3 spans 12 residues. The germline V gene has CDR1 DFQATT and CDR2 SNEGSKA (reference sequence).